This TCR beta chain emerged from a study of cytomegalovirus exposure and HLA in healthy donors. Study outcomes and limitations: Published work reported that the classifier diagnosed cytomegalovirus status with high specificity and sensitivity.

The assay was immunoSEQ multiplex PCR, and TCRdb's table has in-frame clones only and misses some. The repertoire consists of about 220,000 clones, with around nine tenths occurring once and the leading ten covering 0.85% to 1.2%. This clone was detected a few times. The antigen is undetermined. Germline CDR1 SEHNR, CDR2 FQNEAQ (reference sequence). V lost 0 bases and J 4 bases, leaving 16 bases between the germline ends. The CDR3 is 16 amino acids. The source is a woman between 18 and 29 years old in good health and CMV-seronegative. The specimen was PBMCs. The J gene is TRBJ2-7, the V gene TRBV7-9; D may be TRBD1 (7 bases). Here the CDR3 reads CASSLARGGTAYEQYF. DNA for the CDR3: TGTGCCAGCAGCTTAGCTCGGGGCGGGACAGCGTACGAGCAGTACTTC.